Included here is one TCR beta chain sequence, with context. This sample was included in a study of blood T cell repertoires in COVID-19. Across the study: The United States, Italy and Spain supplied acute and convalescent COVID-19 samples. The cDNA or gDNA used as material had been derived from T cells, B-cell-depleted T cells, or PBMCs.

In the authors' workflow: Estimation of nucleated cell counts was performed using reference gene primer amplification. Profiling relied on immunoSEQ multiplex PCR, and the TCRdb table lists in-frame clones only, not all of them. V, J and clone size derive from that table, while D and trimming were established from the DNA sequence. The profile shows 55,000 to 75,000 clones, more than 75% of them singletons. The CDR3 has 15 amino acids. In germline, CDR1 is MRHNA, CDR2 SNTAGT. V shed 2 bases and J shed 8 bases, with 16 bases lying between them. The sequence derives from a human donor with active COVID-19. The donor label of this sample is uncertain. Sequencing was done on a sample of peripheral blood. The rearrangement uses TRBV6-4 and TRBJ2-1; tentative D call: TRBD2 (6 bases). The CDR3 here is CASSDLAGPAYEQFF. CDR3 sequence (DNA): TGTGCCAGCAGTGACCTGGCGGGACCCGCTTATGAGCAGTTCTTC.